This T cell receptor (beta chain) appears in the sequencing data of a study of blood T cell repertoires in COVID-19. The wider study: Samples of COVID-19 (acute and convalescent) were obtained from the United States, Italy and Spain.

Profiling relied on immunoSEQ multiplex PCR, and the TCRdb table lists in-frame clones only, not all of them. This sample has roughly 380,000 clones; around 90% occur once, and the top ten carry about 3.9%. Trimming pared 6 bases from V and 3 bases from J, leaving 9 bases between. CDR1 and CDR2 (germline): KGHSH, LQKENI. The CDR3 covers 13 residues. Seattle cases were enrolled at active infection and followed longitudinally. The chain employs TRBV18 and TRBJ1-5, with a weak D call TRBD1 (5 bases). This receptor was obtained from a woman in her sixties or seventies with COVID-19, enrolled during active disease. Sequenced input: peripheral blood. The DNA for the CDR3 is TGTGCCAGCTCCCAGGGAATCAATCAGCCCCAGCATTTT. Amino acid sequence: CASSQGINQPQHF.